This T cell receptor (beta chain) came from a study of OX40 agonist ivuxolimab in advanced cancers. Notes on this clone: Its antigen remains unidentified.

Study-level findings and limits: Both CD4+ and CD8+ T cell populations in blood had undergone clonal expansion by week 6 at 0.1 to 3.0 mg/kg.

This CDR3 contains 12 residues. The germline V and J ends were trimmed by 4 bases and 4 bases, with 10 bases remaining between them. CDR1 SQVTM and CDR2 ANQGSEA come from the germline V gene. Some clones are missing from TCRdb's copy, which holds only in-frame ones; the method was immunoSEQ multiplex PCR. The data show tens of thousands of clones, with more than 85% seen just once and under 15% held by the top ten. The sample consisted of CD4+ or CD8+ T cells sorted from blood, taken in a trial of the OX40 agonist ivuxolimab. This TCR was recovered from an adult with an advanced solid tumor such as melanoma, head and neck, liver or kidney cancer. The gene calls are TRBV29-1 and TRBJ1-1; D gene ambiguous. Here the CDR3 DNA reads TGCAGCGTTGGGATAGGAGGCACTGAAGCTTTCTTT. It is translated as CSVGIGGTEAFF.